This TCR beta chain came from a study of breast tumors, draining lymph nodes, adjacent tissues. Whole-study results and caveats: Compared with lymph nodes, tumors were less diverse; compared with nontumor tissue, more. Luminal-like breast cancer showed significantly greater tumor-nontumor repertoire similarity than basal-like breast cancer did. Tumor T cell lymph node origin was a supported hypothesis, not proven.

TCRdb reprocessed the multiplex PCR reads via MiXCR and lists one record per CDR3 protein. Among approximately 210,000 distinct CDR3 sequences listed, under 40% were seen once. The CDR3 runs 19 residues. The germline CDR1 and CDR2 sequences are ENHRY and SYGVKD. Points on this clonotype: Its specificity is not known. Mismatch with germline at one junction end may stem from a read error.

Samples came from axillary lymph nodes draining the breast cancer. Sequenced: axillary lymph node tissue. The chain couples TRBV10-3 to TRBJ2-5, with 7 bases aligning to TRBD2. The TCR was taken from a female donor with breast cancer. Some clones in this sample may be carry-over from other donors' samples. In DNA, the CDR3 is TGTGCCAGCAGTAAATCCGGGGGAGGGCAATTCAGCATCCAAGAGACCCAGTACTTC. Protein: CASSKSGGGQFSIQETQYF.